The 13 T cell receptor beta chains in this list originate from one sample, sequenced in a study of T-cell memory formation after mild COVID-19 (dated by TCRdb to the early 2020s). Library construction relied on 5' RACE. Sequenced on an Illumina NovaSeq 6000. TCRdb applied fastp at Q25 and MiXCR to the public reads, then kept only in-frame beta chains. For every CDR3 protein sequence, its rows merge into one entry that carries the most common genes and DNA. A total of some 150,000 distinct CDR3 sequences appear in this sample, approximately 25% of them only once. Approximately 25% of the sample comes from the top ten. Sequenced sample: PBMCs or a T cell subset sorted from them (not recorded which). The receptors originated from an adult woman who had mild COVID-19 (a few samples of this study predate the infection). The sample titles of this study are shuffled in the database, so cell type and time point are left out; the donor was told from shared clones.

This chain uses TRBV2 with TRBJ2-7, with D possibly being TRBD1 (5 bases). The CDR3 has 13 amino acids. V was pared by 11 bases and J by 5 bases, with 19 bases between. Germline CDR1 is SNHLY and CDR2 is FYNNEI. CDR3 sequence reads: CAGQGPNGDEQYF. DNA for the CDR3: TGTGCCGGACAAGGACCCAACGGCGACGAGCAGTACTTC.

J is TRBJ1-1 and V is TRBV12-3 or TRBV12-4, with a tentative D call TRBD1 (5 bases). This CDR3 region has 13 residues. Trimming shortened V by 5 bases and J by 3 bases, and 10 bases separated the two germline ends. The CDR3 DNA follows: TGTGCCAGCAGTATGGTGGGGCACACTGAAGCTTTCTTT. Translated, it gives CASSMVGHTEAFF.

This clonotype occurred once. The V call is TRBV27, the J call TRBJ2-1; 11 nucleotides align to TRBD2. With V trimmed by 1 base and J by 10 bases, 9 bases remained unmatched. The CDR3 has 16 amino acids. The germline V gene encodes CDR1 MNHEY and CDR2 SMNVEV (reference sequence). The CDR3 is CASSLFGLAGRGEQFF. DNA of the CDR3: TGTGCCAGCAGTTTATTCGGACTAGCGGGTCGGGGGGAGCAGTTCTTC.

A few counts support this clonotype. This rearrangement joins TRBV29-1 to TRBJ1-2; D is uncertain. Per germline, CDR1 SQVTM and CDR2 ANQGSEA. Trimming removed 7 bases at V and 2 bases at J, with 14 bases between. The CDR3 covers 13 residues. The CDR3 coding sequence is TGCAGCGCTCAGCTCCCTCTGAACTATGGCTACACCTTC. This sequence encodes CSAQLPLNYGYTF.

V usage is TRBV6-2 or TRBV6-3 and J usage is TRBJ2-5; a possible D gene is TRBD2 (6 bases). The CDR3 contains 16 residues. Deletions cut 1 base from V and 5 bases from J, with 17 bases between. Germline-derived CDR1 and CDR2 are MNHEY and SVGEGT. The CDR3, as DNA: TGTGCCAGCAGTTACTTAGCGGAGATATTAGGGGAGACCCAGTACTTC. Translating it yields CASSYLAEILGETQYF.

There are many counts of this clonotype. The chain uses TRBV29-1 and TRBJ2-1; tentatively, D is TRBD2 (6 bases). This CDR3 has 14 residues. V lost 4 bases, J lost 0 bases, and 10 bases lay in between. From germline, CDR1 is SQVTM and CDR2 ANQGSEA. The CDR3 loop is CSVVADSSYNEQFF. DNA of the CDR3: TGCAGCGTTGTAGCGGATAGCTCCTACAATGAGCAGTTCTTC.

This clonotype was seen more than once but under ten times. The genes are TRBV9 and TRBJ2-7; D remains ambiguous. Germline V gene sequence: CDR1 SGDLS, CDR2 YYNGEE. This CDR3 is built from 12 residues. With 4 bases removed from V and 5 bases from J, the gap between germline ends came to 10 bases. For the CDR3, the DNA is TGTGCCAGCAGCCCACGGGCCCACGAGCAGTACTTC. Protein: CASSPRAHEQYF.

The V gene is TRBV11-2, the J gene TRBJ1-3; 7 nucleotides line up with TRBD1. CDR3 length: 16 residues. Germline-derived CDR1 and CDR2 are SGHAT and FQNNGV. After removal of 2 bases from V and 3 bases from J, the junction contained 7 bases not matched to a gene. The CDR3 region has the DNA TGTGCCAGCAGCTTAACGGCAGGGGGTATTGGAAACACCATATATTTT. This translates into CASSLTAGGIGNTIYF. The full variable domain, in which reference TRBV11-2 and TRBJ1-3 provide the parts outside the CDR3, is EAGVAQSPRYKIIEKRQSVAFWCNPISGHATLYWYQQILGQGPKLLIQFQNNGVVDDSQLPKDRFSAERLKGVDSTLKIQPAKLEDSAVYLCASSLTAGGIGNTIYFGEGSWLTVV.

The CDR3 DNA is TGTGCCAGCAGTGAAATGGACGGGAACTCTGGAAACACCATATATTTT. Amino acids: CASSEMDGNSGNTIYF. The V and J genes are TRBV25-1 and TRBJ1-3; no definite D call. Deletions cut 2 bases from V and 0 bases from J, with 11 bases between. This CDR3 has 16 residues. Germline CDR1 and CDR2: MGHDK and SYGVNS.

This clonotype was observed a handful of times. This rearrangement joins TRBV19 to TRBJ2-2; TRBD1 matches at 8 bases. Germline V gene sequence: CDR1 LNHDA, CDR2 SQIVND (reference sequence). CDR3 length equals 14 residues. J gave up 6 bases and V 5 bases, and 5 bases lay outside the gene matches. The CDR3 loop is CASSPPGGSGELFF. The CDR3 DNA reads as TGTGCCAGTAGTCCCCCAGGGGGCTCCGGGGAGCTGTTTTTT.

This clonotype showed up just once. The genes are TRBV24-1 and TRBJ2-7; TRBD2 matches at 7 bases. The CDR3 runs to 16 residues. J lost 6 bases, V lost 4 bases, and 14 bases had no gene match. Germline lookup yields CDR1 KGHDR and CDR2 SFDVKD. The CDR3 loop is CATSDPRSSGIGEQYF. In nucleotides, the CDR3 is TGTGCCACCAGTGACCCCCGGTCCAGCGGGATTGGCGAGCAGTACTTC.

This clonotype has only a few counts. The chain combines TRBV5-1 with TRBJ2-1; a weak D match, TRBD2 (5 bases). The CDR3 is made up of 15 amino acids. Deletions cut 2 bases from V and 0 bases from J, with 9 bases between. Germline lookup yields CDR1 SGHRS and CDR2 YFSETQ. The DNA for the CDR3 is TGCGCCAGCAGCTTAGAGCGGACCTCCTACAATGAGCAGTTCTTC. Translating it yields CASSLERTSYNEQFF.

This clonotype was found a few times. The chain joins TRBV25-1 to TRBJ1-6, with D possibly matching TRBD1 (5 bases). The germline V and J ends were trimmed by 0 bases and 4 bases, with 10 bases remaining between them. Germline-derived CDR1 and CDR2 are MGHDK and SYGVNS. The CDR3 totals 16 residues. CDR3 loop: CASSEYGAAYNSPLHF. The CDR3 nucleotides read TGTGCCAGCAGTGAATATGGGGCCGCGTATAATTCACCCCTCCACTTT. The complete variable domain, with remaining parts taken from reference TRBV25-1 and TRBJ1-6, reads EADIYQTPRYLVIGTGKKITLECSQTMGHDKMYWYQQDPGMELHLIHYSYGVNSTEKGDLSSESTVSRIRTEHFPLTLESARPSHTSQYLCASSEYGAAYNSPLHFGNGTRLTVT.